The 17 T cell receptor beta chains below all came from one sample that was sequenced in a study of T cells after yellow fever vaccination. TCRdb redid the calling of the 5' RACE reads with MiXCR, one entry per CDR3 protein. This table holds 300,000 to 400,000 distinct CDR3 sequences, approximately 8% found once. Source: PBMCs, taken around 45 days after the first yellow fever vaccination. The receptors originated from a man younger than 35 who received the YFV17D yellow fever vaccine.

The chain uses TRBV24-1 and TRBJ2-1; D may correspond to TRBD1 or TRBD2 (7 bases each). V lost 4 bases, J lost 6 bases, and 15 bases lay in between. CDR3 length: 15 residues. CDR1 and CDR2 (germline): KGHDR, SFDVKD. The CDR3 nucleotides are TGTGCCACCAGTGAAGCGGGACAGTACGGCAATGAGCAGTTCTTC. Protein sequence: CATSEAGQYGNEQFF.

A few counts support this clonotype. The chain has TRBV11-1 and TRBJ2-7; D gene uncertain. V lost 5 bases and J 6 bases, leaving 14 bases between the germline ends. CDR1 is SGHAT and CDR2 is FQDESV in the germline V gene (reference sequence). The CDR3 is made up of 13 amino acids. The CDR3 protein is CASSPIPGGEQYF. The CDR3 nucleotides read TGTGCCAGCAGCCCCATACCGGGTGGCGAGCAGTACTTC.

This clonotype was counted between two and nine times. The CDR3 here is CSAILTGFYNEQFF. The CDR3 DNA reads as TGCAGTGCCATTTTAACAGGATTCTACAATGAGCAGTTCTTC. J is TRBJ2-1 and V is TRBV20-1; TRBD1 might be the D (5 bases). The germline V gene encodes CDR1 DFQATT and CDR2 SNEGSKA (reference sequence). The CDR3 runs to 14 residues. V was shortened by 6 bases and J by 3 bases, with 15 bases between the two germline ends.

This clonotype was recorded at least ten times. DNA for the CDR3: TGTGCCAGCAGCTTTACACAGGGGAGGGGTGAGCAGTTCTTC. Its protein is CASSFTQGRGEQFF. The chain uses TRBV7-2 and TRBJ2-1; D is perhaps TRBD1 or TRBD2 (7 bases each). The CDR3 loop spans 14 amino acids. Germline V gene sequence: CDR1 SGHTA, CDR2 FQGNSA. The V end lost 3 bases, the J end lost 9 bases, and 15 bases lay between the germline ends.

V gene TRBV28 combines with J gene TRBJ2-3, with no clear D. The CDR3 extends over 12 amino acids. Germline V gene data show CDR1 as MDHEN and CDR2 as SYDVKM. The V end was cut by 3 bases, the J end by 14 bases, with 15 bases between. CDR3 bases: TGTGCCAGCAGTTTGTACCGCCGAGAAGTGTATTTT. It translates to CASSLYRREVYF.

The sample holds a few counts of this clonotype. The V gene is TRBV4-1, the J gene TRBJ2-3; D possibly corresponds to TRBD1 (6 bases). V was trimmed by 5 bases and J by 1 base, leaving 13 bases between them. Germline loops: CDR1 MGHRA, CDR2 YSYEKL. CDR3 length: 15 residues. Written as DNA, the CDR3 is TGCGCCAGCAGCACGAGGGACACCGGCACAGATACGCAGTATTTT. Protein product: CASSTRDTGTDTQYF.

In its sample, this clonotype was seen many times. The chain combines TRBV7-9 with TRBJ2-3, with D hard to call. Trimming cost V 8 bases and J 0 bases, with 9 bases left between them. The CDR3 consists of 13 residues. In germline, CDR1 is SEHNR, CDR2 FQNEAQ (reference sequence). The CDR3 loop reads CASRVSSTDTQYF. The CDR3 bases are TGTGCCAGCCGCGTTTCTAGCACAGATACGCAGTATTTT.

Here the CDR3 DNA reads TGTGCCAGCAGGACCGCGGGGTCACCCCTCCACTTT. This encodes CASRTAGSPLHF. V usage is TRBV6-5 and J usage is TRBJ1-6; no definite D call. The CDR3 extends over 12 amino acids. Trimming cost V 6 bases and J 10 bases, with 10 bases left between them. CDR1 and CDR2 (germline): MNHEY, SVGAGI.

The V gene is TRBV5-1, the J gene TRBJ2-5; no clear D gene. Trimming removed 4 bases from V and 1 base from J, with 17 bases in between. Germline CDR1 SGHRS, CDR2 YFSETQ. This CDR3 spans 16 amino acids. The CDR3 loop reads CASSRTQSGGQETQYF. The CDR3 bases are TGCGCCAGCAGCCGGACCCAGTCCGGCGGCCAAGAGACCCAGTACTTC.

The chain is built from TRBV18 and TRBJ2-7; 10 bases agree with TRBD1. CDR1 and CDR2 (germline): KGHSH, LQKENI. The ends lost 1 base at V and 0 bases at J; junction bases unmatched: 3. This CDR3 has 16 amino acids. CDR3 coding DNA: TGTGCCAGCTCACCACGGGACAGGGGTTTCTCCTACGAGCAGTACTTC. It is translated as CASSPRDRGFSYEQYF.

This clonotype was observed many times. V usage is TRBV10-3 and J usage is TRBJ2-5; no reliable D call. The CDR3 runs 14 residues. Germline V lookup: CDR1 ENHRY, CDR2 SYGVKD. V was shortened by 2 bases and J by 9 bases, with 16 bases between the two germline ends. CDR3 residues: CAISEVGERKAQYF. CDR3 DNA sequence: TGTGCCATCAGTGAGGTTGGGGAAAGGAAGGCCCAGTACTTC.

This clonotype was seen a few times. This rearrangement joins TRBV12-3 or TRBV12-4 to TRBJ2-3, with D uncertain. The CDR3 is 14 amino acids. V gave up 2 bases and J gave up 4 bases, with 10 bases separating them. CDR3 nucleotide sequence: TGTGCCAGCAGTTTATCGGCTAGGCCAGATACGCAGTATTTT. Its protein is CASSLSARPDTQYF.

The V gene is TRBV7-3, the J gene TRBJ2-1; D might be TRBD2 (5 bases). The V end lost 3 bases, the J end lost 0 bases, and 9 bases lay between the germline ends. This CDR3 has 15 residues. Germline V CDR1 and CDR2: SGHTA, FQGTGA. The CDR3 DNA reads TGTGCCAGCAGCTTTAGGGAGAGCTCCTACAATGAGCAGTTCTTC. It is translated as CASSFRESSYNEQFF.

The sample holds a few counts of this clonotype. The chain joins TRBV18 to TRBJ2-4; D possibly corresponds to TRBD1 (6 bases). The V end was cut by 3 bases, the J end by 1 base, with 19 bases between. CDR3 size: 18 residues. From germline, CDR1 is KGHSH and CDR2 LQKENI. The CDR3 protein is CASSPTDQGTQAKNIQYF. In nucleotides, the CDR3 is TGTGCCAGCTCACCGACAGATCAGGGGACCCAGGCCAAAAACATTCAGTACTTC.

This clonotype was seen more than once but under ten times. The chain is built from TRBV12-3 or TRBV12-4 and TRBJ2-5; 7 nucleotides align to TRBD2. This CDR3 is 14 amino acids long. Trimming at V came to 8 bases and at J to 2 bases, leaving 8 bases not matched to a gene. The CDR3 is CASGAGRYQETQYF. CDR3 coding DNA: TGTGCCAGCGGAGCCGGGAGGTATCAAGAGACCCAGTACTTC.

Ten or more counts support this clonotype. This sequence joins TRBV13 and TRBJ1-3, with a possible D match to TRBD1 (5 bases). V was cut by 0 bases and J by 0 bases, with 15 bases left in between. The CDR3 has 18 residues. Germline V gene lookup returns CDR1 PRHDT and CDR2 FYEKMQ (reference sequence). CDR3 region: CASSLGQGLEYSGNTIYF. DNA for the CDR3: TGTGCCAGCAGCTTAGGCCAGGGTTTGGAATACTCTGGAAACACCATATATTTT.

V usage is TRBV28 and J usage is TRBJ2-3, with TRBD1 as a possible D gene (5 bases). CDR1 is MDHEN and CDR2 is SYDVKM in the germline V gene. The germline V and J ends were trimmed by 5 bases and 6 bases, with 15 bases remaining between them. The CDR3 has 14 residues. The CDR3 sequence: CASSPPGQRDTQYF. CDR3 nucleotides: TGTGCCAGCAGTCCCCCCGGACAACGCGATACGCAGTATTTT.